What follows is one T cell receptor (beta chain) and its context. No antigen is known for it. This entry is derived from a study of vaccination and CD4 T cells after COVID-19. About the research overall: Six males and four females, two of them Hispanic, were enrolled as convalescents. Study-wide results and caveats: The rise in median SARS-CoV-2-reactive clonotypes, from roughly 21 to 40, was not significant.

Described treatment: approximately 9-day PBMC culture with coronavirus spike peptide pools or control peptides (ViraFEST assay). First, ViraFEST expanded antigen-specific T cells with peptide pools, and next it sequenced the TCRs. The CDR3 runs 16 residues. CDR1 is DFQATT, CDR2 SNEGSKA, per germline (reference sequence). V lost 0 bases and J 2 bases, leaving 14 bases between the germline ends. An Oncomine TCR Beta short-read assay was used to sequence the DNA from cultured CD4+ T cells. After culture, CD4+ T cells served as the source for genomic DNA extraction. A single record per CDR3 protein comes from TCRdb applying MiXCR to the PCR reads. This table holds roughly 26,000 distinct CDR3 sequences, approximately 44% found once.

The sample consisted of CD4+ T cells from blood, cultured in vitro. The chain has TRBV20-1 and TRBJ1-5; TRBD1 is a possible D gene (6 bases). This TCR derives from a human donor who had recovered from COVID-19. CDR3 residues: CSARDRTDWGNQPQHF. In DNA, the CDR3 is TGCAGTGCTAGAGATAGGACAGATTGGGGCAATCAGCCCCAGCATTTT.